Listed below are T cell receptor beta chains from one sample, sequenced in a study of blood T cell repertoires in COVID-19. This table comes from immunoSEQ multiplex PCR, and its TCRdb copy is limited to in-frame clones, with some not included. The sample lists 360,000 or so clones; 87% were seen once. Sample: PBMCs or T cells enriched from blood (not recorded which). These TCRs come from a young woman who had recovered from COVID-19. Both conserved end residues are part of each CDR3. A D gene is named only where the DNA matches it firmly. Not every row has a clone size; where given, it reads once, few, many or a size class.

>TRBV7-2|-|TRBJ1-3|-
TGTGCCAGCAGCTTCGGACAGGGAAACACCATATATTTT
CASSFGQGNTIYF
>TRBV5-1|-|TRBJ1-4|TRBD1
TGCGCCAGCAGCTTGGGGACAGGGGTCTTTGAAAAACTGTTTTTT
CASSLGTGVFEKLFF
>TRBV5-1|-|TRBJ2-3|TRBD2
TGCGCCAGCAGCTTGAAAGCGGGAGGGATGACAGATACGCAGTATTTT
CASSLKAGGMTDTQYF
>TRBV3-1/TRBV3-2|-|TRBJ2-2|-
TGTGCCAGTAGGGCCCTCGGGAAAACCGGGGAGCTGTTTTTT
CASRALGKTGELFF
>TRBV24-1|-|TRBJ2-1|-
TGTGCCACCAGTGATTGGGGGCACGCCTACAATGAGCAGTTCTTC
CATSDWGHAYNEQFF
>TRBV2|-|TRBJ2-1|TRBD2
TGTGCCAGCAACAGCGGACTAGCGGGAGTCTTCAATGAGCAGTTCTTC
CASNSGLAGVFNEQFF
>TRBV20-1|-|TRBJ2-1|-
TGCAGTGCTAGTTATACCAGGGATAACAATGAGCAGTTCTTC
CSASYTRDNNEQFF
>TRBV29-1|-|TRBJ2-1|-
TGCAGCGTTGAAGTGCTGGCGGATGAGCAGTTCTTC
CSVEVLADEQFF
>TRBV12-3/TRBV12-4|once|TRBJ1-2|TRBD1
TGTGCCAGCAGTTTCCAGGGGGCTTGGGGCTACACCTTC
CASSFQGAWGYTF
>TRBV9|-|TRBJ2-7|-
TGTGCCAGCAGCGGGGACACCTACGAGCAGTACTTC
CASSGDTYEQYF
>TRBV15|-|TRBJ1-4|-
TGTGCCACCAGCAGAGATAGGGCCGGGAGTAATGAAAAACTGTTTTTT
CATSRDRAGSNEKLFF
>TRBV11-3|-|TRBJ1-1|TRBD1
TGTGCCAGCCGGGACAGGGAGAACACTGAAGCTTTCTTT
CASRDRENTEAFF
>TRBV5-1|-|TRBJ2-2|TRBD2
TGCGCCAGCAGCCCCGGGACTAGCGTTTACACCGGGGAGCTGTTTTTT
CASSPGTSVYTGELFF
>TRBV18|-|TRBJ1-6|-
TGTGCCAGCTCACAACTTGACAGGAATAGACCCCTCCACTTT
CASSQLDRNRPLHF
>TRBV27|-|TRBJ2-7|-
TGTGCCAGCAGTACCCTCGCAGGGGGGTACGAGCAGTACTTC
CASSTLAGGYEQYF
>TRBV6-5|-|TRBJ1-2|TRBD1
TGTGCCAGCAGTTACCAAAAGGACAGGACTGGCTCTGGCTACACCTTC
CASSYQKDRTGSGYTF
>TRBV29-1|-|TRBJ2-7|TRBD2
TGCAGCATCACCGGGACTAGCGGATACGAGCAGTACTTC
CSITGTSGYEQYF
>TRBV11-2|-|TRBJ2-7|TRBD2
TGTGCCAGCAGCGTCGGGACTACCTACGAGCAGTACTTC
CASSVGTTYEQYF
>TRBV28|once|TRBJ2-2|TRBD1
TGTGCCAGTGCCCCGGGACAGTACACCGGGGAGCTGTTTTTT
CASAPGQYTGELFF
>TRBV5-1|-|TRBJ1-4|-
TGCGCCAGCAGCTTAATAGTGACAGGCACTAATGAAAAACTGTTTTTT
CASSLIVTGTNEKLFF
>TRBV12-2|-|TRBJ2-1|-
TGTGCAAGTCGCTTTCTGGAGACGGGGAATAAGCAGTTCTTC
CASRFLETGNKQFF
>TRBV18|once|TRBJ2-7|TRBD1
TGTGCCAGCTCACCAAGCCTGACAGGGGAAGGGGGCGAGCAGTACTTC
CASSPSLTGEGGEQYF
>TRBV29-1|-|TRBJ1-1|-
TGCAGCGTTGAGTGGCGGAGGGGCACTGAAGCTTTCTTT
CSVEWRRGTEAFF
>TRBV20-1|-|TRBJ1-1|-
TGCAGTGCTAGTCAGGGAATGAACACTGAAGCTTTCTTT
CSASQGMNTEAFF
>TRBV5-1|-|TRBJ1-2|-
TGCGCCAGCAGCTTGGGTCAGTCTTATGGCTACACCTTC
CASSLGQSYGYTF
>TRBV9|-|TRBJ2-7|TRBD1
TGTGCCAGCAGCGCGGGACAGGGATCGTACTACGAGCAGTACTTC
CASSAGQGSYYEQYF
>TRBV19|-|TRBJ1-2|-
TGTGCCAGTAGTATGACAGTTTACGCGATCTATGGCTACACCTTC
CASSMTVYAIYGYTF
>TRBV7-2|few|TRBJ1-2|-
TGTGCCAGCAGCGCCCGGACAGACCTTGGCTACACCTTC
CASSARTDLGYTF
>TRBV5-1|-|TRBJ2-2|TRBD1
TGCGCCAGCAGCAGCCTACAGGGGGATAACACCGGGGAGCTGTTTTTT
CASSSLQGDNTGELFF
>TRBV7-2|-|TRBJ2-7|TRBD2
TGTGCCAGCAGAACGGGACTAGCGATCGACGAGCAGTACTTC
CASRTGLAIDEQYF
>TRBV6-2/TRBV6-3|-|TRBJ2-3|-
TGTGCCAGCAGTTACCCGGATAGCGGAGGCAAAGATACGCAGTATTTT
CASSYPDSGGKDTQYF
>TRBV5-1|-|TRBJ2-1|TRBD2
TGCGCCAGCAGCTTCCTAGCGGGATCCGACAATGAGCAGTTCTTC
CASSFLAGSDNEQFF
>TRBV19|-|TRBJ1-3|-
TGTGCCAGTAGTATCACGGCAGCGAGGTCTGGAAACACCATATATTTT
CASSITAARSGNTIYF
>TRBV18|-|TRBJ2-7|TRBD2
TGTGCCAGCTCACCCAGTGGGAGGGCCTACGAGCAGTACTTC
CASSPSGRAYEQYF
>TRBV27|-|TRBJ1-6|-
TGTGCCAGCAGTTTATCTCCCCCGGGGGGGGTGGCGAGCTCCTATAATTCACCCCTCCACTTT
CASSLSPPGGVASSYNSPLHF
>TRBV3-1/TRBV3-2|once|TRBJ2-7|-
TGTGCCAGCAGCCAAGCAGGGTACGAGCAGTACTTC
CASSQAGYEQYF
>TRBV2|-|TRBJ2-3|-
TGTGCCAGCACACGGGGGACCCTCAGATACACAGATACGCAGTATTTT
CASTRGTLRYTDTQYF
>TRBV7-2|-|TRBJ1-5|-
TGTGCCAGCAGCTTAGGATCAGGAGGGATGGGCAATCAGCCCCAGCATTTT
CASSLGSGGMGNQPQHF
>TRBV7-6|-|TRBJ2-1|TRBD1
TGTGCCAGCAGCCATACAGGGGACAATGAGCAGTTCTTC
CASSHTGDNEQFF
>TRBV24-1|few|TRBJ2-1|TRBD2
TGTGCCACCAGCCGACCGGGAGGGGGAGGCTACAATGAGCAGTTCTTC
CATSRPGGGGYNEQFF
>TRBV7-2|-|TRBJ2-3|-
TGTGCCAGCAGCTTAGGATTGAGGGAAGATACGCAGTATTTT
CASSLGLREDTQYF
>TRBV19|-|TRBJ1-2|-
TGTGCCAGTAGACCATCTCGGGGGGCTTTTGGCTATGGCTACACCTTC
CASRPSRGAFGYGYTF
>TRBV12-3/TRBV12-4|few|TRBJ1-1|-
TGTGCCAGCAGTTTGAACAGGGATACTGAAGCTTTCTTT
CASSLNRDTEAFF
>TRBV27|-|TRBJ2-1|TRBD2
TGTGCCAGCAGCCCGAGGGGGCTAGCGGGACCCTACAATGAGCAGTTCTTC
CASSPRGLAGPYNEQFF
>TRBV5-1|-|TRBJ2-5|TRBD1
TGCGCCAGCAGCACCCGGACAGGGGGCGAAACAGAGACCCAGTACTTC
CASSTRTGGETETQYF
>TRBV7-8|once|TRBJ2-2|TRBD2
TGTGCCAGCAGCTCCAACTTTGGACTAGCGGGAACCGGGGAGCTGTTTTTT
CASSSNFGLAGTGELFF
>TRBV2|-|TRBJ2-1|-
TGTGCCAGCAGTGCCCGCAGAGGAACTTACAATGAGCAGTTCTTC
CASSARRGTYNEQFF
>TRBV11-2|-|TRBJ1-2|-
TGTGCCAGCAGCTTAGTCCAGGGGGGCTACACCTTC
CASSLVQGGYTF
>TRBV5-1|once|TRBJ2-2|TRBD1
TGCGCCAGCAGCCTTAGGACAGGGGAAACCGGGGAGCTGTTTTTT
CASSLRTGETGELFF
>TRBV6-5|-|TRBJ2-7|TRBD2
TGTGCCAGCAGTTACTTCTCGGCTAGCGGGAGTTACGAGCAGTACTTC
CASSYFSASGSYEQYF